A single TCR beta chain is shown here with its context. What this receptor recognizes is not known. Within one base of it there is no much larger clone, and no base qualities were kept. These data come from a study of blood T cell repertoires in COVID-19 (dated by TCRdb to 2020 to 2021). With regard to the full study: The collaborator samples originated in the United States, Italy and Spain and spanned the acute and convalescent phases of COVID-19. The material from the prospective study consisted of cDNA or gDNA derived from T cells, B-cell-depleted T cells, or PBMCs. The dataset comprised deeply sampled blood TCRbeta repertoires from subjects exposed to, actively infected with, or recovered from COVID-19. The repertoires were made available in a free public database intended to serve as a resource for research on the immune response to SARS-CoV-2. The samples were drawn from the first 160 participants of the ongoing ImmuneRACE study and from 950 to 1,500 subjects provided by 6 global collaborators. A de-identified subject ID, COVID-19 status, age in years and sex were almost always included in the sample metadata. Where HLA class I and class II types were available, the types were taken from metadata supplied by the sample provider, not from assay-based typing.

Each collaborating institution followed its own protocols to collect whole blood in K2EDTA tubes. For TCRbeta analysis, collaborators shipped samples as frozen whole blood, isolated PBMCs, or DNA extracted from either of those sample types. General findings and caveats noted by the study authors: The quantity of clinical and demographic metadata differed by source and by participant and was supplied without curation.

TCRbeta CDR3 regions were amplified from genomic DNA by means of the immunoSEQ Assay, a bias-controlled multiplex PCR. Regarding the original processing steps: The number of nucleated cells in each sample was estimated by amplification of reference gene primers within the assay. To quantify the absolute abundance of each unique TCRbeta CDR3 rearrangement, sequence reads were collapsed and filtered. For each sample, productive Simpson clonality was calculated by taking the square root of Simpson's diversity index across productive rearrangements. TCRdb's version of the immuneACCESS table is confined to in-frame rearrangements and falls short of the full clone set. An unresolved V gene accounts for under half of the shortfall where checked; the remainder is of unknown origin. V and J calls and clone size come straight from that table; D and trimming were deduced from the DNA. For this sample the table gives 150,000 or so clones, of which about 88% were detected only once. About a quarter of the sample comes from the top ten.

Sequences LNHDA (CDR1) and SQIVND (CDR2) are obtained from the germline V gene (reference sequence). V loses 5 bases at its end and J loses 2 bases; junction bases beyond the gene matches: 8. Measured from the cysteine to the phenylalanine, the CDR3 is 15 residues long. Only the CDR3 region is kept as DNA, spanning 45 bases read in frame from base 1. The chain is encoded by TRBV19 joined to TRBJ1-2, and 7 junction bases match TRBD1. This clonotype was obtained from a man in his sixties with acute or convalescent COVID-19. The sample taken for sequencing was peripheral blood. The nucleotide sequence reads TGTGCCAGTAGTGAACAGACAGGGTTCAACTATGGCTACACCTTC. Its amino acids are CASSEQTGFNYGYTF.